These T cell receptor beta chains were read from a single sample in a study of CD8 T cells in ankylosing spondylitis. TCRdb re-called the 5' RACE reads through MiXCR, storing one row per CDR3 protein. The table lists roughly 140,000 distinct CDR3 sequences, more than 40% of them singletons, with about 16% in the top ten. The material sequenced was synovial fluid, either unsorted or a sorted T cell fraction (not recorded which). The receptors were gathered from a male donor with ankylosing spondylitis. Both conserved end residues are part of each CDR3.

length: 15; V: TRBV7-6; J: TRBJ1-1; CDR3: CASSSFFGTGSGAFF
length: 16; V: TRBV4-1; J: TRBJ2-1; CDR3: CASSQDQLAVEGGGFF
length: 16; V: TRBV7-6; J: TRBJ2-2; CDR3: CASSFGLAGGTGELFF
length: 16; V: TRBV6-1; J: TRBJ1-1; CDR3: CASSTPRAGRGTEAFF
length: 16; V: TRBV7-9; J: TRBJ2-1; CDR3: CASSFPGTGSYNEQFF
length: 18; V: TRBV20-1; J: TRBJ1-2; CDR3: CSASGPSSTGTVFLGYTF
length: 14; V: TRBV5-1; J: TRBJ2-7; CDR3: CASSGAGKNYEQYF
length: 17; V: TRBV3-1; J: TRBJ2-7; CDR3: CASSQGLAVALWDEQYF
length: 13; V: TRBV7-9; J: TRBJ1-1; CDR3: CATKAGLDTEAFF
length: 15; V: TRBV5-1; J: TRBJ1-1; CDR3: CASSLMSREDTEAFF
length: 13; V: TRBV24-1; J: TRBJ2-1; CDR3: CATSDTPRAPQFF
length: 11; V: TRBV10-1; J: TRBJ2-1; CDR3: CASSDGNEQFF
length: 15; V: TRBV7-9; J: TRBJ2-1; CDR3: CASSPGTGAYNEQFF
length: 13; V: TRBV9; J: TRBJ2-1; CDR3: CASSVAQGWEQFF
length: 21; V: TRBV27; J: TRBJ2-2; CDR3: CASSPYTPGLAGGPNTGELFF
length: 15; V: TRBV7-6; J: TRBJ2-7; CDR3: CASSAGTSQSHEQYF
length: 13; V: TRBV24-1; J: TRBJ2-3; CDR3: CATSGGDADTQYF
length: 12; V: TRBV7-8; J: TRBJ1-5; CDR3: CASSLLGQPQHF
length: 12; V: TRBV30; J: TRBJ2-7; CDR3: CAWDSQGWEQYF
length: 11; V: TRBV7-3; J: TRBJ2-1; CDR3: CASSDYDEQFF
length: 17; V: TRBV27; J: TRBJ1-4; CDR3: CASSNRQGALLGEKLFF
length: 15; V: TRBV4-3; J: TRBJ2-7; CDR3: CASSRLAGVWYEQYF
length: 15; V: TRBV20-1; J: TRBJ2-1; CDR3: CSARELAGLLNEQFF
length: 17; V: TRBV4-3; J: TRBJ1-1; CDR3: CASSQDAFATMNTEAFF
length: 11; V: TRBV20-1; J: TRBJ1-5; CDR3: CSARGRGPQHF
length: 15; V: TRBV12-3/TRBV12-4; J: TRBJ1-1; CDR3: CASSSRQGRNTEAFF
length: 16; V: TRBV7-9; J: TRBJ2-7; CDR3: CASSFVLAGPSYEQYF
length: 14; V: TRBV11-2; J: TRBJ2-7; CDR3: CASSQDSRTYEQYF
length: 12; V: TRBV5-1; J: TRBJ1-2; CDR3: CASSFLRGGYTF